Listed below are T cell receptor beta chains from one sample, sequenced in a study of T cell repertoires in ileal Crohn's disease. Only in-frame clones appear in the TCRdb table, and some are missing; sequencing was by immunoSEQ multiplex PCR. This sample has 9,400 or so clones, with around 80% found just once. Input material: ileal tissue. Receptors were obtained from an adult with Crohn's disease. CDR3s leave out the opening cysteine and the closing phenylalanine or tryptophan. Fields, in order: CDR3 protein, V gene, J gene.

AISENQAGAVNIQY	TRBV10-3	TRBJ2-4
ASSLPLQGNTEAF	TRBV28	TRBJ1-1
ASSQEGDANTGELF	TRBV4-1	TRBJ2-2
ASSVGAGSTDTQY	TRBV9	TRBJ2-3
ASSPDRGAEAF	TRBV18	TRBJ1-1
ASRNRGTGANVLT	TRBV2	TRBJ2-6
ASSLFGGHGAKNIQY	TRBV28	TRBJ2-4
ATSRDPSGRARRF	TRBV15	TRBJ2-1
ASKTRSGYNEQF	TRBV19	TRBJ2-1
ASSKWGQGSYEQY	TRBV21-1	TRBJ2-5
ASSPSGVGAGFYEQY	TRBV19	TRBJ2-7
ASTRDRGNTIY	TRBV5-6	TRBJ1-3
ASSENSAGTTQY	TRBV14	TRBJ2-5
ASSPTSGVGYEQY	TRBV5-1	TRBJ2-7
ASSPLGQIYEQY	TRBV7-7	TRBJ2-7
ASSLRLTSFYEQY	TRBV4-3	TRBJ2-7
ASSPRDRGHSGANVLT	TRBV9	TRBJ2-6
AGGTNLYEQY	TRBV2	TRBJ2-7
ASSHSRTGDNEQF	TRBV6-6	TRBJ2-1
ASSLTSRDASGNTIY	TRBV10-1	TRBJ1-3
ASSSQGINIQY	TRBV28	TRBJ2-4
ASRRQGPNTGELF	TRBV2	TRBJ2-2
ASSFRGNTEAF	TRBV5-1	TRBJ1-1
ASSLASGIYEQY	TRBV7-8	TRBJ2-7
ASRDRESSPLH	TRBV25-1	TRBJ1-6
ASRGDRVGTGELF	TRBV2	TRBJ2-2
ASSEATSGEETQY	TRBV25-1	TRBJ2-5
ASSFQGATDTQY	TRBV7-2	TRBJ2-3
ASRTRTGLSYEQY	TRBV2	TRBJ2-7
ASRQGGVNYEQY	TRBV5-1	TRBJ2-7
ASSPRDRGYTIY	TRBV6-6	TRBJ1-3
ASSFWPYGYT	TRBV7-2	TRBJ1-2
AISGAGSNQPQH	TRBV10-3	TRBJ1-5
ARSPTSGGTSGETQY	TRBV5-3	TRBJ2-5
ASSNIRGGETQY	TRBV7-8	TRBJ2-5
ASSPYPGYYEQY	TRBV18	TRBJ2-7
ASVPLVAGTYTDTQY	TRBV28	TRBJ2-3
ASSEGGAGGRQPQH	TRBV2	TRBJ1-5
ASSKAIGQGVFYGYT	TRBV21-1	TRBJ1-2
ASGAGLVGELF	TRBV4-1	TRBJ2-2
ASSPRRNTYEQY	TRBV19	TRBJ2-7
ASSPGLAGETYEQY	TRBV7-9	TRBJ2-7
ASSIVSGGNEKLF	TRBV19	TRBJ1-4
ASTSKALNSPLH	TRBV27	TRBJ1-6
ASSLIQGGIRTEAF	TRBV5-1	TRBJ1-1
ASSQEVGVALDIQY	TRBV4-2	TRBJ2-4
ASTVQVPYEQY	TRBV6-1	TRBJ2-7